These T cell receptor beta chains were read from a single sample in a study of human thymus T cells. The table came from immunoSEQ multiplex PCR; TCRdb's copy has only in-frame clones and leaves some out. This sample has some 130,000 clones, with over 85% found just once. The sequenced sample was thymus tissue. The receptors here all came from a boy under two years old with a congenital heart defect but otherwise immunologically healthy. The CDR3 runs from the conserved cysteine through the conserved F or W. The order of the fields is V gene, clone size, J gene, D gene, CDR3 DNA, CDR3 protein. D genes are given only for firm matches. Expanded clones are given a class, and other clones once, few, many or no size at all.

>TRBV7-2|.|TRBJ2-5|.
TGTGCCAGCAGCTTGGGCGAGGGTGAGACCCAGTACTTC
CASSLGEGETQYF
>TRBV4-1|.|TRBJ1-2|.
TGCGCCAGCAGCCAAGATTTATCCAGGGATTATGGCTACACCTTC
CASSQDLSRDYGYTF
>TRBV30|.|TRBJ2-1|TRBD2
TGTGCCTGGAGCACTAGCGGGGGGTCCAATGAGCAGTTCTTC
CAWSTSGGSNEQFF
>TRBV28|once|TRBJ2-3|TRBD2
TGTGCCAGCACTATCGGCGGGGGAAGGACAGATACGCAGTATTTT
CASTIGGGRTDTQYF
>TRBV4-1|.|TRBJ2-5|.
TGCGCCAGCAGCCATCGGGTTCGGGATCAAGAGACCCAGTACTTC
CASSHRVRDQETQYF
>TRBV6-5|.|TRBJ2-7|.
TGTGCCAGCAGTTACTGGGGGGGGCCTCGCTCCTACGAGCAGTACTTC
CASSYWGGPRSYEQYF
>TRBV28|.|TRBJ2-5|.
TGTGCCAGCAGTGCAGTATCTAGGCGGGCTGAGTTGAACCAAGAGACCCAGTACTTC
CASSAVSRRAELNQETQYF
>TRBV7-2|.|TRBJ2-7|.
TGTGCCAGCAGCTTTCGGGGGGCGAAAAGGAACGAGCAGTACTTC
CASSFRGAKRNEQYF
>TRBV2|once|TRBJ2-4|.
TGTGCCAGCAGAAAACCTAGTGCGGACATTCAGTACTTC
CASRKPSADIQYF
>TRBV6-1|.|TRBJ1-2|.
TGTGCCAGCAGTGAAGTATGTGAAGGGTCGACGAGGAATGGCTACACCTTC
CASSEVCEGSTRNGYTF
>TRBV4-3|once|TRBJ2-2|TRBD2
TGCGCCAGCAGCCAGGTCAGAAGGGAGAGACTAGCGGGGGGGATCGACACCGGGGAGCTGTTTTTT
CASSQVRRERLAGGIDTGELFF
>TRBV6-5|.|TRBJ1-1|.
TGTGCCAGCAGACAGGACACCTTAACACTTGAAGCTTTCTTT
CASRQDTLTLEAFF
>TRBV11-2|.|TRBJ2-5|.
TGTGCCAGCAGCCCCCACGGGGAAGGAGAGACCCAGTACTTC
CASSPHGEGETQYF
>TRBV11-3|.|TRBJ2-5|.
TGTGCCAGCAGCTTAGGGGACGTGGAGACCCAGTACTTC
CASSLGDVETQYF
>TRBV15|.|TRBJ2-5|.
TGTGCCACCAGCAGATCGGGGACACAAGAGACCCAGTACTTC
CATSRSGTQETQYF
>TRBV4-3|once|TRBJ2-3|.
TGCGCCAGCAGCCAAGATACGGCTAACCCCTATGGGGATACGCAGTATTTT
CASSQDTANPYGDTQYF
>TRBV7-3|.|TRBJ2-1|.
TGTGCCAGCAGCTTAACAAAAACAGGAGTTGACAATGAGCAGTTCTTC
CASSLTKTGVDNEQFF
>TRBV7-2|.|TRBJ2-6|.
TGTGCCAGCAGCTTAGGGACAACCGGGGCCAACGTCCTGACTTTC
CASSLGTTGANVLTF
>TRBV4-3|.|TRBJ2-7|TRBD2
TGCGCCAGCAGCCAAGATCGGACTAGCACCTACGAGCAGTACTTC
CASSQDRTSTYEQYF
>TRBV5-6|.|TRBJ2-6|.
TGTGCCAGCAGCCATCCGTTGGGAGCTGGGGCCAACGTCCTGACTTTC
CASSHPLGAGANVLTF
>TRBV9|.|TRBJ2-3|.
TGTGCCAGCAGCGTTAATTTTTGGGAGGGGGCTACGCAGTATTTT
CASSVNFWEGATQYF
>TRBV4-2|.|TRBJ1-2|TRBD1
TGTGCCAGCAGCCAAGAGAGCGGAGGGGGCAATATTGTTGGCTACACCTTC
CASSQESGGGNIVGYTF
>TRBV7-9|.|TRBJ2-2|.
TGTGCCGGGGGGTATACCGGGGAGCTGTTTTTT
CAGGYTGELFF
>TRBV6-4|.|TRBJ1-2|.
TGTGCCAGCAGTGACCTTCAAAAGGGGAGCTATGGCTACACCTTC
CASSDLQKGSYGYTF
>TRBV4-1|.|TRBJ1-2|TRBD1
TGCGCCAGCAGCCAGAGGTGGGACAGCCACAACTATGGCTACACCTTC
CASSQRWDSHNYGYTF
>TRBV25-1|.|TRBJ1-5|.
TGTGCCAGCAGGGCTTTCCTAGGGAGGGGACAGCCCCAGCATTTT
CASRAFLGRGQPQHF
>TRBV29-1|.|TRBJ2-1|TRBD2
TGCAGCGCTCATTCTAGCGGGGGCCCCTCCTACAATGAGCAGTTCTTC
CSAHSSGGPSYNEQFF
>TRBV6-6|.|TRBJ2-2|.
TGTGCCAGTCGGGGTCACAGGGCTCGAACCGGGGAGCTGTTTTTT
CASRGHRARTGELFF
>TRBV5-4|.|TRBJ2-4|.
TGTGCCAGCAGCTTGAAACTCGGAGTAGCCAAAAACATTCAGTACTTC
CASSLKLGVAKNIQYF
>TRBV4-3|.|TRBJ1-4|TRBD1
TGCGCCAGCAGCCAAGATAAGTCTCAGGGGGCTCGTGAAAAACTGTTTTTT
CASSQDKSQGAREKLFF
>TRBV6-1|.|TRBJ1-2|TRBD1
TGTGCCAGCAGTACACGACAGGGTGGCTACACCTTC
CASSTRQGGYTF
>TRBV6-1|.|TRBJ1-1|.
TGTGCCAGCAGTGAACGGGACGGTGTGGACACTGAAGCTTTCTTT
CASSERDGVDTEAFF
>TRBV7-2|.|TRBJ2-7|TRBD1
TGTGCCAGCAGCTTACCGCCGACAGGGGAAGGGTCCTACGAGCAGTACTTC
CASSLPPTGEGSYEQYF
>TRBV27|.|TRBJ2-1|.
TGTGCCAGCAGAAGCGTAGCCCTATCCTACAATGAGCAGTTCTTC
CASRSVALSYNEQFF
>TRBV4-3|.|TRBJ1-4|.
TGCGCCAGCAGCCAAGACCCCAACGGGGGGCGCGATGAAAAACTGTTTTTT
CASSQDPNGGRDEKLFF
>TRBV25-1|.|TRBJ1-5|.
TGTGCCAGCAGTGGAGACGGTGAAGGTCAGCCCCAGCATTTT
CASSGDGEGQPQHF
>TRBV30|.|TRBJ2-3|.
TGTGCCTGGAGTGAAAGCCAGAAGGGGCGGGGAGGAGATACGCAGTATTTT
CAWSESQKGRGGDTQYF
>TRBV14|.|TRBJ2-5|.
TGTGCCAGCAGCCTACTGACGCATCCCCCCCTTCAAGAGACCCAGTACTTC
CASSLLTHPPLQETQYF
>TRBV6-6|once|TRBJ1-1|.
TGTGCCAGCAGTCCCCGCACCATGAACACTGAAGCTTTCTTT
CASSPRTMNTEAFF
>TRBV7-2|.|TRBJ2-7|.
TGTGCCAGCAGCCTGTACCCCAGCTCCTACGAGCAGTACTTC
CASSLYPSSYEQYF
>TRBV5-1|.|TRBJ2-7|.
TGCGCCAGCAGCTTGGAAATGGGAATTACCTACGAGCAGTACTTC
CASSLEMGITYEQYF
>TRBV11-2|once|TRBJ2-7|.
TGTGCCAGCAGCTTAGTGGGAGGACCCTACGAGCAGTACTTC
CASSLVGGPYEQYF
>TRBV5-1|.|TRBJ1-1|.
TGCGCCAGCAGCTTGACAGGGAACACTGAAGCTTTCTTT
CASSLTGNTEAFF
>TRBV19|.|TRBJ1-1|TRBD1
TGTGCCAGTAGTCCCAGGAGGGACAGGGAGGGCACTGAAGCTTTCTTT
CASSPRRDREGTEAFF
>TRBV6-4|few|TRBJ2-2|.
TGTGCCAGCAGTGACAGGGGCGAAGGAGAGCTGTTTTTT
CASSDRGEGELFF
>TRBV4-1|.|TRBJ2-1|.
TGCGCCAGCAGCCAAGATGGGGGGACGCCCTTTGGTGAGCAGTTCTTC
CASSQDGGTPFGEQFF
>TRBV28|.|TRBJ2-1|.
TGTGCCAGCAGTTTCCGGCGGGGGCCCAATGAGCAGTTCTTC
CASSFRRGPNEQFF
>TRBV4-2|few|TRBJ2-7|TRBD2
TGTGCCAGCAGCCACGGGACTAGTTTCGGCGAGCAGTACTTC
CASSHGTSFGEQYF
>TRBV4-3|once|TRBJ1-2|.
TGCGCCAGCAGCCAAGGCGGCGGCGGCTACACCTTC
CASSQGGGGYTF
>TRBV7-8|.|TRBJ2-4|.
TGTGCCAGCAGCCTCAGGTGGATGGGGTGGGCCAAAAACATTCAGTACTTC
CASSLRWMGWAKNIQYF
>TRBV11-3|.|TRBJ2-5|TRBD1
TGTGCCAGCAGCCCAGGGGGCAGGGTAGAGACCCAGTACTTC
CASSPGGRVETQYF
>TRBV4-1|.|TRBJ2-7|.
TGCGCCAGCAGCCAAGATCCAAGAAAGCCCTACGAGCAGTACTTC
CASSQDPRKPYEQYF
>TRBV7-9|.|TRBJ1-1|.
TGTGCCAGCAGCCCAAGACAGGTTATGAACACTGAAGCTTTCTTT
CASSPRQVMNTEAFF
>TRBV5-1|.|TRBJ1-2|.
TGCGCCAGCAGCTTGGCACGGGGGGCGGAAGATGGCTACACCTTC
CASSLARGAEDGYTF